One and the same sample provided the 13 T cell receptor beta chains below, sequenced in a study of T-cell memory formation after mild COVID-19. Each CDR3 protein is one row after TCRdb ran MiXCR on the 5' RACE reads. Among roughly 350,000 distinct CDR3 sequences listed, around 20% were seen once. The sequencing sample was made of PBMCs or a T cell subset sorted from them (not recorded which). These receptors came from an adult woman who had mild COVID-19 (a few samples of this study predate the infection). Cell type and time point are not known.

This clonotype was observed a handful of times. The chain is built from TRBV5-1 and TRBJ2-3; D is possibly TRBD2 (5 bases). V was trimmed by 3 bases and J by 5 bases, leaving 13 bases between them. Germline CDR1 reads SGHRS; CDR2 reads YFSETQ. This CDR3 has 14 residues. The CDR3 DNA reads as TGCGCCAGCAGCTCCGGGAATTTTGTAGATACGCAGTATTTT. It specifies CASSSGNFVDTQYF.

The gene calls are TRBV10-3 and TRBJ2-1; TRBD2 aligns across 8 bases. V lost 5 bases, J lost 5 bases, and 8 bases stayed unmatched. Germline CDR1 is ENHRY and CDR2 is SYGVKD. The CDR3 length is 15 residues. CDR3 sequence reads: CAISHSGTRDNEQFF. Written as DNA, the CDR3 is TGTGCCATCAGTCACTCCGGGACTAGGGACAATGAGCAGTTCTTC.

The CDR3 region is CASSQAKRGGHYEQYF. The CDR3 DNA reads TGCGCCAGCAGCCAAGCTAAGCGGGGGGGCCATTACGAGCAGTACTTC. This chain joins TRBV4-1 and TRBJ2-7, with 10 bases fitting TRBD2. J was trimmed by 4 bases and V by 1 base; bases with no gene match: 7. CDR1 is MGHRA and CDR2 is YSYEKL in the germline V gene. CDR3 size: 16 residues.

This clonotype was seen only a few times. The chain has TRBV12-3 or TRBV12-4 and TRBJ1-5; D gene ambiguous. The CDR3 covers 14 residues. The V end was cut by 7 bases, the J end by 6 bases, with 16 bases between. The chain's CDR3 is CASTPGPWSQPQHF. For the CDR3, the DNA is TGTGCCAGCACCCCGGGTCCTTGGAGTCAGCCCCAGCATTTT.

The sample holds a few counts of this clonotype. The chain joins TRBV23-1 to TRBJ1-4; D is uncertain. TRBV23-1 is an ORF; its function is uncertain. The CDR3 covers 12 residues. Trimming left V 4 bases short and J 11 bases short, with 11 bases between. CDR3 DNA sequence: TGCGCCAGCAGTCTTTACTTAGGGAAACTGTTTTTT. This sequence encodes CASSLYLGKLFF.

The sample holds a few counts of this clonotype. The chain is built from TRBV7-9 and TRBJ2-2; D remains ambiguous. The V end lost 1 base, the J end lost 4 bases, and 10 bases lay between the germline ends. This CDR3 comprises 15 residues. The germline V gene encodes CDR1 SEHNR and CDR2 FQNEAQ (reference sequence). CDR3 protein: CASSLGANPTGELFF. CDR3 DNA: TGTGCCAGCAGCTTAGGGGCGAACCCCACCGGGGAGCTGTTTTTT. The full variable domain, in which reference TRBV7-9 and TRBJ2-2 provide the parts outside the CDR3, is DTGVSQNPRHKITKRGQNVTFRCDPISEHNRLYWYRQTLGQGPEFLTYFQNEAQLEKSRLLSDRFSAERPKGSFSTLEIQRTEQGDSAMYLCASSLGANPTGELFFGEGSRLTVL.

This sequence joins TRBV7-2 and TRBJ2-2; 9 nucleotides match TRBD1. CDR1 is SGHTA, CDR2 FQGNSA, per germline. This CDR3 has 15 residues. After removal of 6 bases from V and 3 bases from J, the junction contained 5 bases not matched to a gene. The CDR3 reads CASRSGTGYTGELFF. The CDR3 region has the DNA TGTGCCAGCAGGTCCGGGACAGGGTACACCGGGGAGCTGTTTTTT.

The chain links TRBV27 to TRBJ2-3; TRBD2 is a possible D gene (6 bases). CDR1 MNHEY and CDR2 SMNVEV come from the germline V gene (reference sequence). The CDR3 is made up of 14 amino acids. Between the trimmed V and J ends, which lost 5 bases and 11 bases, there was a span of 20 bases. The CDR3 loop reads CASSQRRSAGRQYF. CDR3 DNA: TGTGCCAGCAGTCAGCGACGGTCCGCGGGAAGGCAGTATTTT.

This clonotype has only a few counts. This rearrangement joins TRBV7-9 to TRBJ2-5; D possibly corresponds to TRBD1 (6 bases). V was pared by 2 bases and J by 5 bases, with 12 bases between. Germline values: CDR1 SEHNR, CDR2 FQNEAQ (reference sequence). The CDR3 spans 14 residues. CDR3 in DNA: TGTGCCAGCAGCTTATTACAGGGTATCGAGACCCAGTACTTC. Translated: CASSLLQGIETQYF.

In DNA form, the CDR3 reads TGTGCCAGCAATGACAGAGGTGATGAAAAACTGTTTTTT. It is translated as CASNDRGDEKLFF. V and J are TRBV2 and TRBJ1-4; D is perhaps TRBD1 (5 bases). CDR3 size: 13 residues. Germline V CDR1 and CDR2: SNHLY, FYNNEI. Trimming left V 7 bases short and J 6 bases short, with 12 bases between.

This chain links TRBV29-1 with TRBJ2-1; 11 positions agree with TRBD2. There are 15 residues in the CDR3. V lost 1 base and J lost 6; bases outside the gene matches: 5. Germline values: CDR1 SQVTM, CDR2 ANQGSEA. CDR3 region: CSVEAGLAGPNEQFF. The DNA of the CDR3 is TGCAGCGTTGAAGCCGGACTAGCGGGTCCCAATGAGCAGTTCTTC.

The chain joins TRBV10-3 to TRBJ1-2; D gene unclear. The germline V and J ends were trimmed by 6 bases and 0 bases, with 11 bases remaining between them. This CDR3 has 14 amino acids. Germline CDR1 and CDR2: ENHRY and SYGVKD. CDR3 in amino acids: CAIRAARANYGYTF. The CDR3 nucleotides read TGTGCCATCAGGGCAGCGAGGGCTAACTATGGCTACACCTTC.

This chain links TRBV6-5 with TRBJ2-5; the match to TRBD2 covers 9 bases. The V and J ends lost 6 bases and 4 bases, in that order; junction bases with no gene match: 6. There are 14 residues in the CDR3. Germline CDR1 reads MNHEY; CDR2 reads SVGAGI. This CDR3 is CASRVSGRTETQYF. CDR3 DNA sequence: TGTGCCAGCAGGGTTAGCGGGAGAACAGAGACCCAGTACTTC.